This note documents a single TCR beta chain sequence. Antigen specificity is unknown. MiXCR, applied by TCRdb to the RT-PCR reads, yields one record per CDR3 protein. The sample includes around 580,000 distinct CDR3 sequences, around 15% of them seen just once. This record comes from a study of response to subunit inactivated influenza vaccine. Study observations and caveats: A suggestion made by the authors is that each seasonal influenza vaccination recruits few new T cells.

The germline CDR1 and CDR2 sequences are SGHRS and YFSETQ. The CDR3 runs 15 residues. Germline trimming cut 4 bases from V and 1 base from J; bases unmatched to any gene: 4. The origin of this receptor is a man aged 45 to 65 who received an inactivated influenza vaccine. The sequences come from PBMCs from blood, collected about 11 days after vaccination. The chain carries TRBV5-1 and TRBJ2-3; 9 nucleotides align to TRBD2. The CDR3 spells CASSTASGGTDTQYF. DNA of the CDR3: TGCGCCAGCAGCACCGCTAGCGGGGGCACAGATACGCAGTATTTT.